This T cell receptor (beta chain) was captured by sequencing in a study of CD8+ T cells in alopecia areata listed by TCRdb under 2018. Regarding the complete study: Treated patients were enrolled in an open-label pilot trial of oral tofacitinib, 5 to 10 mg twice daily, for moderate-to-severe alopecia areata. Patients stayed on tofacitinib for 6 to 18 months and then had 6 months of follow-up off drug so that delayed response and recurrence could be assessed. To study T cell clonal expansion in alopecia areata, the researchers applied high-throughput TCRbeta sequencing to both the C3H/HeJ mouse model and human patients. On the human side, TCRbeta sequencing was run on scalp tissue and on sorted CD4+ and CD8+ peripheral blood T cells from healthy controls and from alopecia areata patients with either patchy or totalis/universalis disease. Biopsies were taken from tofacitinib-treated patients at baseline and at 4 and 24 weeks of treatment, and a later scalp biopsy was taken in several of the tofacitinib-treated patients. Clonality in the scalp was compared among normal scalp (n=4), patchy alopecia areata scalp (n=8), and alopecia totalis/universalis scalp (n=8). RNA came from the PAXgene miRNA kit for fixed scalp, the miRNeasy kit for PBMCs, and the RNeasy kit for mouse skin. Amplification of TCRbeta CDR3 regions was done by immunoSEQ multiplex PCR using 35 Vbeta forward primers and 13 Jbeta reverse primers. Study-level results and caveats: Shared TCR sequences between patients were less evident than in mice, which may be partly attributable to HLA diversity in the patient population. Resident alphabeta T cells in normal human skin are also sequenced, complicating scalp TCR repertoire analysis, unlike mouse skin dominated by gammadelta T cells. Compared with normal scalp, lesional scalp had higher clonality and more expanded CD8+ clones, particularly in alopecia totalis/universalis, a pattern that suggests antigenic drive.

V sheds 2 bases and J sheds 3 bases, leaving 5 bases between their ends. From the cysteine up to the phenylalanine, the CDR3 has a length of 13 residues. Only the CDR3 region is kept as DNA, spanning 39 bases read in frame from base 1. CDR1 KGHSH and CDR2 LQKENI were looked up in the germline V gene. Lesional scalp punch biopsies and peripheral blood were collected from alopecia areata patients. After PBMCs were isolated by density centrifugation and stained for CD3, CD4 and CD8, a FACSAria was used to sort CD4+ and CD8+ T cells. Library prep was done by the immunoSEQ multiplex PCR assay. RNA was extracted from all samples and reverse transcribed into cDNA as template for TCR sequencing. SuperScript III was used to make first-strand cDNA, primed with a 2:1 mix of oligo-dT and random hexamers. A synthetic immune receptor repertoire was used to assess amplification bias, and residual bias was removed computationally. As for how the authors treated the data: Raw reads were preprocessed to remove errors, and CDR3 was defined by IMGT conventions from the conserved cysteine to phenylalanine. Clonality was computed as 1 minus the Shannon entropy, with the entropy normalized by log2 of the number of productive unique TCRs. Scalp TCRbeta sequences were cross-referenced with sorted blood CD4 and CD8 repertoires so that the CD4 or CD8 identity of scalp clones could be inferred. Here the immuneACCESS table is served through TCRdb, limited to in-frame sequences with V and J called. Missing clones are a known gap in these copies; in checked studies unresolved V genes cover under half, and the rest lacks a known reason. The DNA gave D and trimming, while V, J and clone size come from that table. Within this sample are fewer than 150,000 clones, with 35% to 40% of them counted one time only. Of the sample, about 3.1% falls within the top ten clones.

This clone occurred a few times. There is no known antigen for this receptor. The record has no base qualities; no much larger clone is one base away. This chain joins TRBV18 to TRBJ2-1; too little of a D gene remains to name it. This receptor was obtained from a human donor with alopecia areata. Sequenced: CD4+ T cells sorted from blood. The bases read TGTGCCAGCTCACCAGCAGGCTACAATGAGCAGTTCTTC. The encoded protein is CASSPAGYNEQFF.